This TCR beta chain comes out of a study of a mutant IDH1 vaccine in newly diagnosed glioma. At the level of the study: Vaccination began 4-6 weeks post radiotherapy alone, or with temozolomide cycles.

V shed 4 bases, J shed 1 base, and the junction held 6 bases outside the gene matches. CDR3 length equals 15 residues. Looked up from germline, CDR1 is SGDLS and CDR2 is YYNGEE. Using immunoSEQ multiplex PCR, the repertoire was profiled, and TCRdb retains in-frame clones only, with some absent. Among fewer than 95,000 clones listed, 81% were seen once. Stated time point: week 47, end of study. Each vaccine dose was 300 ug of mutant IDH1 20-mer peptide, with topical imiquimod. General study findings and limits: Around 92% of patients showed vaccine-induced immune responses across multiple MHC alleles.

In the case of this clone: Its specificity is unknown.

The chain joins TRBV9 to TRBJ2-7; 9 bases agree with TRBD2. The receptor was derived from a man between 35 and 55 years old with glioma. Sequencing used PBMCs, obtained from a glioma patient whose treatment included an IDH1 peptide vaccine. CDR3 protein: CASSPWAGGSYEQYF. CDR3 sequence (DNA): TGTGCCAGCAGCCCCTGGGCGGGAGGGTCCTACGAGCAGTACTTC.